This T cell receptor beta chain is from a study of T cells after yellow fever vaccination. Study observations and caveats: Once the booster was given, most primary-vaccination clones reappeared, at approximately 97% for CD4 and over 75% for CD8.

CDR1 and CDR2 (germline): MNHEY, SVGAGI. The CDR3 sequence is 14 residues long. The ends were cut back, 4 bases at V and 5 bases at J, with 11 bases in the middle. This clonotype was counted a few times. The antigen is unknown. The 5'RACE template-switching step produced TCR cDNA and added a universal primer site and UMIs. TCRdb re-called the 5' RACE reads through MiXCR, storing one row per CDR3 protein. This table has about 320,000 distinct CDR3 sequences, around 7.3% appearing once. The clonotype comes from a young man who received the YFV17D yellow fever vaccine. Source: PBMCs, taken 35 to 50 days after the first yellow fever vaccination. The chain recombines TRBV6-5 with TRBJ1-4; D not certain. CDR3 coding DNA: TGTGCCAGCAGTTCGGGTATTGGGAATGAAAAACTGTTTTTT. Its protein product is CASSSGIGNEKLFF.